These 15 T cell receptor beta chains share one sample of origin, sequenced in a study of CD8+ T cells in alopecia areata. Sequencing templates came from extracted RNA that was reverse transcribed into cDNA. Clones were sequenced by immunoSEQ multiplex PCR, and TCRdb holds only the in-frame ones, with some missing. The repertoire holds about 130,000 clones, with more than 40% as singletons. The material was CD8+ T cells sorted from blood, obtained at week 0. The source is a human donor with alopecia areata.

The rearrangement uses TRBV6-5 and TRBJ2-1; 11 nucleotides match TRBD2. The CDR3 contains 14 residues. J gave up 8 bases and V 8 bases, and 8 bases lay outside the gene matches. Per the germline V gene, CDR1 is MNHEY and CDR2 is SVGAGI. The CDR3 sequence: CASGYSGGGHEQFF. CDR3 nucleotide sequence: TGTGCCAGCGGGTATAGCGGGGGGGGACATGAGCAGTTCTTC.

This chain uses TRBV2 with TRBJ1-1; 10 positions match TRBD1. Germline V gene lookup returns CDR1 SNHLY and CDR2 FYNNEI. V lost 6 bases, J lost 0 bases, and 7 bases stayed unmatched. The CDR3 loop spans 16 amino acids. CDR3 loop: CASRARDRGMNTEAFF. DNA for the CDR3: TGTGCCAGCAGAGCGCGGGACAGGGGAATGAACACTGAAGCTTTCTTT. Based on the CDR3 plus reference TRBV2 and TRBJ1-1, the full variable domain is EPEVTQTPSHQVTQMGQEVILRCVPISNHLYFYWYRQILGQKVEFLVSFYNNEISEKSEIFDDQFSVERPDGSNFTLKIRSTKLEDSAMYFCASRARDRGMNTEAFFGQGTRLTVV.

CDR3 bases: TGTGCCAGCTCACCCACGGTGTCCCAAGAGACCCAGTACTTC. The encoded protein is CASSPTVSQETQYF. The J gene is TRBJ2-5, the V gene TRBV18; D is unclear. Germline CDR1 is KGHSH and CDR2 is LQKENI. V gave up 3 bases and J gave up 1 base, with 9 bases separating them. The CDR3 sequence is 14 residues long.

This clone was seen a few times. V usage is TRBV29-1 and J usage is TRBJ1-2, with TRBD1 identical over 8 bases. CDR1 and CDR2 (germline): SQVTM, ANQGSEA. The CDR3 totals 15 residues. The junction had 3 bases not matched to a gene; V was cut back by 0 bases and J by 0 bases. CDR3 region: CSVEDWTGSNYGYTF. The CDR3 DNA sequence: TGCAGCGTTGAAGATTGGACAGGGTCTAACTATGGCTACACCTTC.

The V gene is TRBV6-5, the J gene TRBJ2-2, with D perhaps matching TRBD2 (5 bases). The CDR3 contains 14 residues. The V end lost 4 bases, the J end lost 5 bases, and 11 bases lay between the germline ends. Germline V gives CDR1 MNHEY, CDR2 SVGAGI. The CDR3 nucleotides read TGTGCCAGCAGTTGGGTTGGAGGAACCGGGGAGCTGTTTTTT. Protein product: CASSWVGGTGELFF.

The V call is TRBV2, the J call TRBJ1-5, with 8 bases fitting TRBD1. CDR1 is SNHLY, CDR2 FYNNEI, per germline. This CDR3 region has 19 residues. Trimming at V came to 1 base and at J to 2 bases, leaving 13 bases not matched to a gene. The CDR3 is CASSEVGQGVVVGNQPQHF. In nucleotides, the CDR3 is TGTGCCAGCAGTGAAGTCGGACAGGGTGTGGTGGTGGGCAATCAGCCCCAGCATTTT.

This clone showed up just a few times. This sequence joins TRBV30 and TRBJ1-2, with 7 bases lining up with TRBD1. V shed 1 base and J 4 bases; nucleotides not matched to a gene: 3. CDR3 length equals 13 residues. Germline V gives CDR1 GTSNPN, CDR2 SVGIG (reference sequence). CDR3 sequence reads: CAWSDRGAYGYTF. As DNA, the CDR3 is TGTGCCTGGAGTGACAGGGGAGCCTATGGCTACACCTTC. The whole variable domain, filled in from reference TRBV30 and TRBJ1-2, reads SQTIHQWPATLVQPVGSPLSLECTVEGTSNPNLYWYRQAAGRGLQLLFYSVGIGQISSEVPQNLSASRPQDRQFILSSKKLLLSDSGFYLCAWSDRGAYGYTFGSGTRLTVV.

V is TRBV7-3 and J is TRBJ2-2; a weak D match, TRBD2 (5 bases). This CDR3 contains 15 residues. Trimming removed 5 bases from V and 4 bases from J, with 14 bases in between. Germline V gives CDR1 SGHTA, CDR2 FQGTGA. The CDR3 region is CASSPVGVGTGELFF. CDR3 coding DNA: TGTGCCAGCAGCCCGGTGGGAGTTGGCACCGGGGAGCTGTTTTTT.

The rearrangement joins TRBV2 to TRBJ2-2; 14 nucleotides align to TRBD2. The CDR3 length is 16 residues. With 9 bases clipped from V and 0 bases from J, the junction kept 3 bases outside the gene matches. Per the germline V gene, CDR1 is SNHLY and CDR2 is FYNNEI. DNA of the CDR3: TGTGCCAGAGGGACTAGCGGGGGCCCGAACACCGGGGAGCTGTTTTTT. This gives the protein CARGTSGGPNTGELFF. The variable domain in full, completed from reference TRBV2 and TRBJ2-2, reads EPEVTQTPSHQVTQMGQEVILRCVPISNHLYFYWYRQILGQKVEFLVSFYNNEISEKSEIFDDQFSVERPDGSNFTLKIRSTKLEDSAMYFCARGTSGGPNTGELFFGEGSRLTVL.

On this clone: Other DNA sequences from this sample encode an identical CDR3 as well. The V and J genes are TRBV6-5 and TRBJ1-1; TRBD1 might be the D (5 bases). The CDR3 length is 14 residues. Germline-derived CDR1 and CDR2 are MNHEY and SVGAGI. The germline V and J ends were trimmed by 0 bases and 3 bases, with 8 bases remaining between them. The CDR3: CASSYSEGYTEAFF. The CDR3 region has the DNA TGTGCCAGCAGTTACTCAGAGGGGTACACTGAAGCTTTCTTT.

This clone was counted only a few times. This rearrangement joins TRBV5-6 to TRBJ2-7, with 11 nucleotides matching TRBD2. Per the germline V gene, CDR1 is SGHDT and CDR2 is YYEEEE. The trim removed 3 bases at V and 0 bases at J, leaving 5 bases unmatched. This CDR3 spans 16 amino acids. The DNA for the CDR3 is TGTGCCAGCAGCTGGATGACTAGCGGGGCCTCCTACGAGCAGTACTTC. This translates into CASSWMTSGASYEQYF.

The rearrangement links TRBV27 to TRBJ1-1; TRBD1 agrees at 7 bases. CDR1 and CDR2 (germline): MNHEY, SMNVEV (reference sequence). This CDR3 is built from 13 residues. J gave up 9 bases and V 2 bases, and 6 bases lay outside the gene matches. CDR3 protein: CASSLGTAAQAFF. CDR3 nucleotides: TGTGCCAGCAGTTTAGGGACAGCTGCCCAAGCTTTCTTT.

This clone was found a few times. CDR3 loop: CASSVWDRTDTQYF. The CDR3 DNA is TGTGCCAGCAGCGTTTGGGACCGCACAGATACGCAGTATTTT. The rearrangement uses TRBV9 and TRBJ2-3, with D perhaps given as TRBD1 or TRBD2 (5 bases each). V dropped 2 bases and J dropped 1 base, with 8 bases sitting between them. The germline V gene encodes CDR1 SGDLS and CDR2 YYNGEE. CDR3 size: 14 residues.

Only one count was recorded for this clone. The CDR3 nucleotides are TGCGCCAGCAGCCTCTTAATCTCAGGGGCTGGGGCCAACGTCCTGACTTTC. Residues: CASSLLISGAGANVLTF. The chain joins TRBV4-3 to TRBJ2-6; weak D call: TRBD1 (6 bases). Germline V gives CDR1 LGHNA, CDR2 YSLEER. The CDR3 covers 17 residues. The V end was cut by 4 bases, the J end by 2 bases, with 15 bases between.

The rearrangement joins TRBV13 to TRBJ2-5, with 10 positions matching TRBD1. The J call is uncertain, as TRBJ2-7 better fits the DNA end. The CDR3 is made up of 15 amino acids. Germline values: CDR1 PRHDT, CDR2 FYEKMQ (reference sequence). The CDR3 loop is CASSSYGTGAYEQYF. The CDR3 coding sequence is TGTGCCAGCAGCTCCTACGGGACAGGGGCCTACGAGCAGTACTTC.